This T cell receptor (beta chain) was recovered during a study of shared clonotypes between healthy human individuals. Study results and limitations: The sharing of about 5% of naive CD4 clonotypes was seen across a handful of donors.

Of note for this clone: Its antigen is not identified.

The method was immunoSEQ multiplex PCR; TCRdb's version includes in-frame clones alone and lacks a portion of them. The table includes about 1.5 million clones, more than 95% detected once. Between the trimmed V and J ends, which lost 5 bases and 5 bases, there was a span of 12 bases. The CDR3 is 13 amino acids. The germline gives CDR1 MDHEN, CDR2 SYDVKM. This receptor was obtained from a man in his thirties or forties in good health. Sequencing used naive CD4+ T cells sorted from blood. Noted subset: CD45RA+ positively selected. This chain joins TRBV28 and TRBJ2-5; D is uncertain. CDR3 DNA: TGTGCCAGCAGTCCCTTGGGGATGGAGACCCAGTACTTC. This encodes CASSPLGMETQYF.